This T cell receptor beta chain appears in the sequencing data of a study of blood T cell repertoires in COVID-19. The CDR3 runs to 19 residues. CDR1 LGHNA and CDR2 YNFKEQ come from the germline V gene. V gave up 0 bases and J gave up 0 bases; unmatched junction bases: 10. Only a few counts were recorded for this clone. TCRdb keeps only in-frame clones here, not all; method: immunoSEQ multiplex PCR. The sample holds around 200,000 clones, approximately 90% seen once. The sample consisted of peripheral blood. The rearrangement uses TRBV4-2 and TRBJ1-5, with 8 bases that match TRBD1. The sequence was obtained from a man younger than 35 with active or convalescent COVID-19. The CDR3 region is CASSQDSGQGRYSNQPQHF. DNA for the CDR3: TGTGCCAGCAGCCAAGATAGCGGACAGGGTCGTTATAGCAATCAGCCCCAGCATTTT.